This entry lists 9 T cell receptor beta chains sequenced from one sample in a study of T cells after yellow fever vaccination. In TCRdb, the 5' RACE reads were re-called with MiXCR into one record per CDR3 protein. The table has about 220,000 distinct CDR3 sequences, about 3% seen once; the top ten hold about 3.3%. The sample here was CD4+ T cells sorted from PBMCs, taken 10 days after the yellow fever booster vaccination. Receptors originate from a man aged 18 to 29 who received the YFV17D yellow fever vaccine.

At least ten counts were recorded for this clonotype. This sequence joins TRBV20-1 and TRBJ2-7, with TRBD1 matching 7 bases. Trimming took 4 bases from V and 1 from J; bases not matched to a gene: 1. The CDR3 runs 12 residues. Germline CDR1 and CDR2: DFQATT and SNEGSKA (reference sequence). DNA of the CDR3: TGCAGTGCTATGGGACAGTCCTACGAGCAGTACTTC. Amino acid sequence: CSAMGQSYEQYF.

This clonotype was seen at least ten times. The V gene is TRBV5-1, the J gene TRBJ2-5; either TRBD1 or TRBD2 may fit D (5 bases each). This CDR3 is 14 amino acids long. V was cut by 2 bases and J by 4 bases, with 12 bases left in between. Germline-derived CDR1 and CDR2 are SGHRS and YFSETQ. The CDR3 DNA sequence: TGCGCCAGCAGCTTCGGTCGGGGCGGAGAGACCCAGTACTTC. Its protein product is CASSFGRGGETQYF.

The table lists this clonotype with a few counts. V gene TRBV5-6 combines with J gene TRBJ1-4; D perhaps matches TRBD1 (5 bases). CDR3 length equals 16 residues. Trimming took off 4 bases at V and 0 bases at J, with 13 bases between the two ends. The germline CDR1 and CDR2 sequences are SGHDT and YYEEEE. This CDR3 is CASSPTGDATNEKLFF. The CDR3 coding sequence is TGTGCCAGCAGCCCCACGGGGGATGCAACTAATGAAAAACTGTTTTTT.

This clonotype has more than one count but fewer than ten. The chain combines TRBV5-1 with TRBJ2-3; 7 bases align to TRBD1. The CDR3 is 17 residues long. J gave up 3 bases and V 0 bases, and 10 bases lay outside the gene matches. Germline V lookup: CDR1 SGHRS, CDR2 YFSETQ. The CDR3 region is CASSLAGRGGATDTQYF. DNA of the CDR3: TGCGCCAGCAGCTTGGCGGGTCGAGGGGGCGCAACAGATACGCAGTATTTT.

This clonotype was observed many times. The chain couples TRBV12-3 or TRBV12-4 to TRBJ2-2; 7 bases map to TRBD2. The CDR3 length is 15 residues. V lost 3 bases, J lost 2 bases, and 3 bases stayed unmatched. CDR3 bases: TGTGCCAGCAGTTTCCTAGCGGCCAACACCGGGGAGCTGTTTTTT. Translating gives CASSFLAANTGELFF.

The chain employs TRBV9 and TRBJ2-3; the D gene could be TRBD1 or TRBD2 (5 bases each). CDR3 length equals 15 residues. CDR1 is SGDLS and CDR2 is YYNGEE in the germline V gene. Trimming left V 4 bases short and J 6 bases short, with 18 bases between. CDR3 DNA sequence: TGTGCCAGCAGCTTACGGGGCACTGCGTCTGATACGCAGTATTTT. Its translation: CASSLRGTASDTQYF.

This clonotype was seen only a few times. The V and J genes are TRBV12-3 or TRBV12-4 and TRBJ1-2; maybe TRBD1 (5 bases). With 5 bases removed from V and 7 bases from J, the gap between germline ends came to 11 bases. This CDR3 contains 12 residues. CDR3 loop: CASSGRVLGYTF. DNA of the CDR3: TGTGCCAGCAGTGGCAGGGTACTTGGCTACACCTTC.

This chain joins TRBV19 and TRBJ2-1; 9 bases map to TRBD1. The CDR3 totals 15 residues. Germline-derived CDR1 and CDR2 are LNHDA and SQIVND (reference sequence). V lost 5 bases and J lost 8; bases outside the gene matches: 10. The CDR3: CASSGPGTGIHEQFF. DNA of the CDR3: TGTGCCAGTAGTGGACCCGGGACAGGGATCCATGAGCAGTTCTTC.

This clonotype was seen a handful of times. The chain combines TRBV24-1 with TRBJ1-5, with D perhaps matching TRBD1 (5 bases). Germline CDR1 is KGHDR and CDR2 is SFDVKD. The CDR3 length is 16 residues. Trimming pared 2 bases from V and 1 base from J, leaving 11 bases between. Here the CDR3 DNA reads TGTGCCACCAGTGATTCGAGAAGGGGAAGCAATCAGCCCCAGCATTTT. The encoded protein is CATSDSRRGSNQPQHF.